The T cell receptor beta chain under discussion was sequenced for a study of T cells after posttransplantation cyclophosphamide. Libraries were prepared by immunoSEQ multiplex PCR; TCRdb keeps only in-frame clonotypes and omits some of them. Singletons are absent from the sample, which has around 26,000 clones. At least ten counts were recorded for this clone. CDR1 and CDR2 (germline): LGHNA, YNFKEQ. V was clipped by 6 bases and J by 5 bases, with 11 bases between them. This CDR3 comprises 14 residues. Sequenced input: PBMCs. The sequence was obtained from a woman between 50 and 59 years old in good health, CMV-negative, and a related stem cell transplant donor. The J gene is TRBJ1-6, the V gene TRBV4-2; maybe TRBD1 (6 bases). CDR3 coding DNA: TGTGCCAGCAGTACAGGGAGCAATAATTCACCCCTCCACTTT. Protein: CASSTGSNNSPLHF.